This entry is about one T cell receptor (beta chain). The repertoire was sequenced with immunoSEQ multiplex PCR; TCRdb's copy has only in-frame clones and lacks some. The sample shows hundreds of thousands of clones, roughly 78% of them seen only once. These data come from a study of shared clonotypes between healthy human individuals. This CDR3 is built from 15 residues. Germline V CDR1 and CDR2: SGHAT, FQNNGV. V gave up 1 base and J gave up 3 bases, with 11 bases separating them. The origin of this receptor is a woman younger than 45 in good health. Material for sequencing was memory CD4+ T cells sorted from blood. Subset defined: CD45RA-negative fraction. The chain links TRBV11-2 to TRBJ2-3, with D unresolved. Here the CDR3 DNA reads TGTGCCAGCAGCTTAGTGGTCTTAGTTACAGATACGCAGTATTTT. Translating it yields CASSLVVLVTDTQYF.